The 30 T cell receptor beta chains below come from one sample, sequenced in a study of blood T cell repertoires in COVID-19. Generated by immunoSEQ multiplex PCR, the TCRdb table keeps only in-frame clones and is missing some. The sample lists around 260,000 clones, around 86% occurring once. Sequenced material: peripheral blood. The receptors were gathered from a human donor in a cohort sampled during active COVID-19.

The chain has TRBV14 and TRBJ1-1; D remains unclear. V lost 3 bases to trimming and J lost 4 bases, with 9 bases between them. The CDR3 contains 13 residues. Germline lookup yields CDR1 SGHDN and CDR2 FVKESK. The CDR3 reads CASSHRRVTEAFF. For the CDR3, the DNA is TGTGCCAGCAGCCATAGGAGGGTCACTGAAGCTTTCTTT.

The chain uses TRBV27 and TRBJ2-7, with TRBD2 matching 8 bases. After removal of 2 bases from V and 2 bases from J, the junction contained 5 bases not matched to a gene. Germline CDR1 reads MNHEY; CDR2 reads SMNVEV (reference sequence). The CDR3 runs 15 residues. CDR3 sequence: CASSLQSGRAYEQYF. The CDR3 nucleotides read TGTGCCAGCAGTTTACAGAGCGGGAGAGCCTACGAGCAGTACTTC.

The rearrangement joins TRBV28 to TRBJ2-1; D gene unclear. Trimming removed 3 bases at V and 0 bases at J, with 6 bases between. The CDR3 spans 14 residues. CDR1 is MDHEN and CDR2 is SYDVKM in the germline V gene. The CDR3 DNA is TGTGCCAGCAGTTTGAGAGGCTCCTACAATGAGCAGTTCTTC. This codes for CASSLRGSYNEQFF.

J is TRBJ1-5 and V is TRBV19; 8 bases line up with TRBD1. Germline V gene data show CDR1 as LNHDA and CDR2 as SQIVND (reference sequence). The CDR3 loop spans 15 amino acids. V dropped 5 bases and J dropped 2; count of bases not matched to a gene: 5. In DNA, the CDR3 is TGTGCCAGTAGTGCTTCGACAGGGGGCAATCAGCCCCAGCATTTT. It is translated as CASSASTGGNQPQHF. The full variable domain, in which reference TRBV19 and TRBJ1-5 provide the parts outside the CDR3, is DGGITQSPKYLFRKEGQNVTLSCEQNLNHDAMYWYRQDPGQGLRLIYYSQIVNDFQKGDIAEGYSVSREKKESFPLTVTSAQKNPTAFYLCASSASTGGNQPQHFGDGTRLSIL.

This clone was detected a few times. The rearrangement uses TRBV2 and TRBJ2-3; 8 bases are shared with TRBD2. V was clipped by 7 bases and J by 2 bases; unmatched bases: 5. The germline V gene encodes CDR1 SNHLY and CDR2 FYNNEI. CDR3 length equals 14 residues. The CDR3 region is CASTSGGHTDTQYF. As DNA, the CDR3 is TGTGCCAGCACCTCGGGAGGGCACACAGATACGCAGTATTTT.

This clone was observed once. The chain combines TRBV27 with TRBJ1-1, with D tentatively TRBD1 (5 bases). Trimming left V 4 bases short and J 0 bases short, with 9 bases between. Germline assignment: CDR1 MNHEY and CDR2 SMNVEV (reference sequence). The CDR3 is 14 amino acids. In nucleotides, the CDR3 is TGTGCCAGCAGTTCTTGGGGCATGAACACTGAAGCTTTCTTT. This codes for CASSSWGMNTEAFF.

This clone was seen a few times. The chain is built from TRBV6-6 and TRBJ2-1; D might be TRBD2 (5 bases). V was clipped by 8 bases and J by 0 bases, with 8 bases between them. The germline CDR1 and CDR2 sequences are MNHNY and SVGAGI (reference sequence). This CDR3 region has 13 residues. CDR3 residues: CASRDPSYNEQFF. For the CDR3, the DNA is TGTGCCAGCCGGGATCCCTCCTACAATGAGCAGTTCTTC.

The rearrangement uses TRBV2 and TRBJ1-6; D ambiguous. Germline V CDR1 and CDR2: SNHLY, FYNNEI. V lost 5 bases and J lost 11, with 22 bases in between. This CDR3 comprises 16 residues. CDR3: CASSYSPGSKVPPLHF. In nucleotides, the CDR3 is TGTGCCAGCAGTTACTCCCCAGGCTCAAAGGTCCCACCCCTCCACTTT. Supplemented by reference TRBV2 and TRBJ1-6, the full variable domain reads EPEVTQTPSHQVTQMGQEVILRCVPISNHLYFYWYRQILGQKVEFLVSFYNNEISEKSEIFDDQFSVERPDGSNFTLKIRSTKLEDSAMYFCASSYSPGSKVPPLHFGNGTRLTVT.

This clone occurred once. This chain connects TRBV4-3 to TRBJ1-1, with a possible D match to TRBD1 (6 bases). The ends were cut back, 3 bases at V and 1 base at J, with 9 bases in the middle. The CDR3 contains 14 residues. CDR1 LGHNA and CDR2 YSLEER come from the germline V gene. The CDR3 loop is CASSHLQGNTEAFF. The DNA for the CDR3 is TGCGCCAGCAGCCACCTACAGGGGAACACTGAAGCTTTCTTT.

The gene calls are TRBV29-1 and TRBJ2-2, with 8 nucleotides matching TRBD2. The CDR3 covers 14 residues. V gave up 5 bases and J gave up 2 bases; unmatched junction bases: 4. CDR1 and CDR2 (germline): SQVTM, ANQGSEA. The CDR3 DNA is TGCAGCGTTAAAAGCGGGAGCAACACCGGGGAGCTGTTTTTT. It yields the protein CSVKSGSNTGELFF.

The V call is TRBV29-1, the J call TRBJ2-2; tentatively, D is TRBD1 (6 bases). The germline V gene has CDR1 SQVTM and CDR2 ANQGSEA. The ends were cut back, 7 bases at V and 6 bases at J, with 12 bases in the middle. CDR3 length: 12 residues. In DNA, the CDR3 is TGCAGCGCAATATGGACAGCCGGGGAGCTGTTTTTT. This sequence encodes CSAIWTAGELFF.

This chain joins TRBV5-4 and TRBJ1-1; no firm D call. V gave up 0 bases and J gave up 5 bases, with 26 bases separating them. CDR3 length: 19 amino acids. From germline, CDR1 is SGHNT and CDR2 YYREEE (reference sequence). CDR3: CASSLVKFATPPGRTEAFF. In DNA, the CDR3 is TGTGCCAGCAGCTTGGTCAAGTTCGCGACACCACCTGGTAGGACTGAAGCTTTCTTT.

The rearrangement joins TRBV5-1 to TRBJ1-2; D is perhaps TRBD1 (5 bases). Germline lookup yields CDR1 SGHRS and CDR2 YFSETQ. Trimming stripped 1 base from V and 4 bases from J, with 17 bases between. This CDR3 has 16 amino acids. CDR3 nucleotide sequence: TGCGCCAGCAGCTTGAATGCAGGGTCAATGGGCTATGGCTACACCTTC. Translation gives CASSLNAGSMGYGYTF.

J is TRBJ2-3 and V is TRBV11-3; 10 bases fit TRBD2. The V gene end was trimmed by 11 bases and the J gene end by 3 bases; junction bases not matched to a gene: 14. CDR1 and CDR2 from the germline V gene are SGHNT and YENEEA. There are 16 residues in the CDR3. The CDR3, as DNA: TGTGCCGGCTTTTCGGATCAGCGGGAGGGGACAGATACGCAGTATTTT. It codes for CAGFSDQREGTDTQYF.

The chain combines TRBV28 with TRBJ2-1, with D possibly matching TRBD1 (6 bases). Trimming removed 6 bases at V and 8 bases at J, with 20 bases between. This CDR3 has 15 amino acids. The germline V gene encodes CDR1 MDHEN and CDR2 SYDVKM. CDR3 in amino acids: CASSRGQIESDEQFF. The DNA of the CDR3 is TGTGCCAGCAGCCGCGGACAGATCGAGAGCGATGAGCAGTTCTTC.

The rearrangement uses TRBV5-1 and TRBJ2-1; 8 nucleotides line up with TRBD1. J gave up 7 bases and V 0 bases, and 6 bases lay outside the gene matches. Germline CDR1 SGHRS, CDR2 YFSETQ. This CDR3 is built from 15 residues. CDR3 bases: TGCGCCAGCAGCTTGGTACAGGGGGAGGCGAATGAGCAGTTCTTC. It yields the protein CASSLVQGEANEQFF.

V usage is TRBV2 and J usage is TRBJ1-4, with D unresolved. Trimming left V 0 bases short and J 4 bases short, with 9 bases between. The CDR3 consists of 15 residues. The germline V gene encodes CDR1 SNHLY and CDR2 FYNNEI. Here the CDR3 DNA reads TGTGCCAGCAGTGAAGCGCTACGCTATAATGAAAAACTGTTTTTT. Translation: CASSEALRYNEKLFF.

CDR3 in amino acids: CASSQALRGLNTGELFF. The CDR3 coding sequence is TGCGCCAGCAGCCAAGCGCTTAGGGGCCTGAACACCGGGGAGCTGTTTTTT. The chain couples TRBV4-3 to TRBJ2-2, with a weak D call TRBD1 (5 bases). The ends were cut back, 1 base at V and 1 base at J, with 13 bases in the middle. This CDR3 has 17 residues. CDR1 is LGHNA, CDR2 YSLEER, per germline.

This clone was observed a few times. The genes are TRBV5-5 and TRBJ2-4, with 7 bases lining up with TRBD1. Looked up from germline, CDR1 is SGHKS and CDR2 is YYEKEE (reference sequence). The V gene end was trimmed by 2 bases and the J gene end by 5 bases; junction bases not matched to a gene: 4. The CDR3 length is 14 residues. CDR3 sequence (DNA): TGTGCCAGCAGCTTAACCGGGACAGAAAACATTCAGTACTTC. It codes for CASSLTGTENIQYF. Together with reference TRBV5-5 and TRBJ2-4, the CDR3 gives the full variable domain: DAGVTQSPTHLIKTRGQQVTLRCSPISGHKSVSWYQQVLGQGPQFIFQYYEKEERGRGNFPDRFSARQFPNYSSELNVNALLLGDSALYLCASSLTGTENIQYFGAGTRLSVL.

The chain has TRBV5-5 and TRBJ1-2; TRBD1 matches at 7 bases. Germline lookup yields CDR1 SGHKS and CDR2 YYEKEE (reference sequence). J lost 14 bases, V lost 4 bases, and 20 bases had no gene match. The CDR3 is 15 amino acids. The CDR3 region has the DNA TGTGCCAGCAGCCCGGGGGACAGCGCTCGCCCTGGTAAGACCTTC. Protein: CASSPGDSARPGKTF. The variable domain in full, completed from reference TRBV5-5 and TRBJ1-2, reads DAGVTQSPTHLIKTRGQQVTLRCSPISGHKSVSWYQQVLGQGPQFIFQYYEKEERGRGNFPDRFSARQFPNYSSELNVNALLLGDSALYLCASSPGDSARPGKTFGSGTRLTVV.

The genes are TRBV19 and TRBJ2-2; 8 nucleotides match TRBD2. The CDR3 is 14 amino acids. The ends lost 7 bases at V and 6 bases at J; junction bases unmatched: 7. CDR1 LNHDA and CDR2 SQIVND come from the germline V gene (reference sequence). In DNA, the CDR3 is TGTGCCAGTAACCCCGGGACTAGAGCCGGGGAGCTGTTTTTT. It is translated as CASNPGTRAGELFF.

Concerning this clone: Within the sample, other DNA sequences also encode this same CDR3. CDR3 in DNA: TGTGCCAGCACCGACAGGGTTAGGAATTCACCCCTCCACTTT. It encodes CASTDRVRNSPLHF. This chain joins TRBV27 and TRBJ1-6; 7 bases are a match to TRBD1. This CDR3 contains 14 residues. Looked up from germline, CDR1 is MNHEY and CDR2 is SMNVEV (reference sequence). V gave up 7 bases and J gave up 7 bases; unmatched junction bases: 7.

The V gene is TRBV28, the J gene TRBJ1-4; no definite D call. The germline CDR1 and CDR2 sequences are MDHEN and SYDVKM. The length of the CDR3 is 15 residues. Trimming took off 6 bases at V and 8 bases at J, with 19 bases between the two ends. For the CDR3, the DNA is TGTGCCAGCAGGACTATCCGGGGATTAGGGGAAAAACTGTTTTTT. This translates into CASRTIRGLGEKLFF.

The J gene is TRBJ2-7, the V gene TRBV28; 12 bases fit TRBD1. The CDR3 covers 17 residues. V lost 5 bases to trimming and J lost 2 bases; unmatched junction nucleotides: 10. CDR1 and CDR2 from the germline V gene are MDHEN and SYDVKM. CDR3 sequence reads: CASSDPGQGAGTYEQYF. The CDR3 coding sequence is TGTGCCAGCAGTGACCCGGGACAGGGGGCAGGGACCTACGAGCAGTACTTC.

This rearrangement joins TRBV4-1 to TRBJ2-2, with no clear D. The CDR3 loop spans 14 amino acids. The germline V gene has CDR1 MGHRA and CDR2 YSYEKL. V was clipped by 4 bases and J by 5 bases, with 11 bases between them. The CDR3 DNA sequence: TGCGCCAGCAGCCCCCCCCTTCGGACCGGGGAGCTGTTTTTT. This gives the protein CASSPPLRTGELFF.

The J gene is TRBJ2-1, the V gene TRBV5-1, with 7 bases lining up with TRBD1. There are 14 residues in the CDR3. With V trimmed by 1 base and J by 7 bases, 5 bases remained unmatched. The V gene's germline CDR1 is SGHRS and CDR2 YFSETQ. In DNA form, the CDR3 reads TGCGCCAGCAGCTTGAGGGGGCGCGAGAATGAGCAGTTCTTC. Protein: CASSLRGRENEQFF.

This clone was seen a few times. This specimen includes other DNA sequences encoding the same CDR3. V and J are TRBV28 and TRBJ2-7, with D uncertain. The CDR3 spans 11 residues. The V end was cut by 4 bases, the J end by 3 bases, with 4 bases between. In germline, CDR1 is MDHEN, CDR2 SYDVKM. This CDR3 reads CASSSYYEQYF. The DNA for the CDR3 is TGTGCCAGCAGTTCTTACTACGAGCAGTACTTC.

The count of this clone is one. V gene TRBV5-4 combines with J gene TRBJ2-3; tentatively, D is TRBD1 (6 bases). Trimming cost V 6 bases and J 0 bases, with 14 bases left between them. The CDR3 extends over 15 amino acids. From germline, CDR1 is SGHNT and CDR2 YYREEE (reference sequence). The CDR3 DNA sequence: TGTGCCAGCAACCCAATGGGGGCCAGCACAGATACGCAGTATTTT. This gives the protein CASNPMGASTDTQYF.

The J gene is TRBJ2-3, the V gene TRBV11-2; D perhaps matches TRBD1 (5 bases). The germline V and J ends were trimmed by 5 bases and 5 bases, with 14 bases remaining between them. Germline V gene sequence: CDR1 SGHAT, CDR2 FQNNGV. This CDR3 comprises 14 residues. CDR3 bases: TGTGCCAGCAGCCAAGCCTCAGGGAAAGATACGCAGTATTTT. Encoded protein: CASSQASGKDTQYF. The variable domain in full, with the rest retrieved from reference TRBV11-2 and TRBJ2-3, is EAGVAQSPRYKIIEKRQSVAFWCNPISGHATLYWYQQILGQGPKLLIQFQNNGVVDDSQLPKDRFSAERLKGVDSTLKIQPAKLEDSAVYLCASSQASGKDTQYFGPGTRLTVL.

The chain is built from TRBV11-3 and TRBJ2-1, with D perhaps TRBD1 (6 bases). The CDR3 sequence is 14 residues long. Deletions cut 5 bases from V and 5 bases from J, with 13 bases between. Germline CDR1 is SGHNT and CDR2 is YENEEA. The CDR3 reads CASSPTGSHNEQFF. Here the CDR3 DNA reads TGTGCCAGCAGCCCTACAGGGAGTCACAATGAGCAGTTCTTC. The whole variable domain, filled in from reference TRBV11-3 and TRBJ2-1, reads EAGVVQSPRYKIIEKKQPVAFWCNPISGHNTLYWYLQNLGQGPELLIRYENEEAVDDSQLPKDRFSAERLKGVDSTLKIQPAELGDSAVYLCASSPTGSHNEQFFGPGTRLTVL.